This T cell receptor (beta chain) emerged from a study of metastatic and nonmetastatic thyroid tumors. Methods used by the authors: A distant-metastasis classifier for papillary thyroid cancer was built using CDR3 differences across clinicopathological groups. TCRdb redid the clone calls on the PCR reads using MiXCR. The V and J calls shown here were made by TCRdb, not taken from the authors' results. The data contain about 69,000 clones, approximately 14% of them seen just once; the ten biggest clones take up over 6.5%. Study-level results: Within blood and tumor, benign nodules reportedly had significantly lower TCR beta diversity than malignant thyroid tumors did.

This clone has only a few counts. No antigen is known for it. Germline CDR1 and CDR2: MDHEN and SYDVKM. The germline V and J ends were trimmed by 7 bases and 0 bases, with 4 bases remaining between them. CDR3 length: 11 amino acids. Patients underwent thyroid surgery, and none had received any treatment before it. The sequenced sample consisted of blood. The chain links TRBV28 to TRBJ2-7; D remains unclear. The origin of this receptor is a male donor with papillary thyroid cancer or a benign thyroid nodule (not recorded which). Some clones in this sample may be carry-over from other donors' samples. The CDR3 loop is CASIISYEQYV. CDR3 in DNA: TGTGCCAGCATTATCTCCTACGAGCAGTACGTC.